The 21 T cell receptor beta chains below were found in one sample sequenced in a study of blood T cell repertoires in COVID-19. Sequenced by immunoSEQ multiplex PCR; TCRdb stores in-frame clones only, minus some. The table lists 250,000 or so clones, over 80% of them singletons, with over 3.5% in the top ten. Sequencing input: PBMCs or T cells enriched from blood (not recorded which). These receptors were collected from a woman aged 25 to 39 with acute COVID-19.

The rearrangement joins TRBV19 to TRBJ1-1; TRBD1 matches 8 bases. The V and J ends lost 1 base and 4 bases, in that order; junction bases with no gene match: 5. The CDR3 has 15 amino acids. Germline CDR1 is LNHDA and CDR2 is SQIVND (reference sequence). In DNA form, the CDR3 reads TGTGCCAGTAGTATAGCGCAGGGGGCGGGCACTGAAGCTTTCTTT. It yields the protein CASSIAQGAGTEAFF.

This clone came up a few times. V gene TRBV28 combines with J gene TRBJ1-5; tentative D call: TRBD1 (5 bases). Germline V CDR1 and CDR2: MDHEN, SYDVKM. V was clipped by 3 bases and J by 0 bases, with 18 bases between them. This CDR3 is built from 18 residues. CDR3 residues: CASSLVREGSYSNQPQHF. CDR3 sequence (DNA): TGTGCCAGCAGTTTGGTCAGGGAAGGGTCCTATAGCAATCAGCCCCAGCATTTT.

The chain couples TRBV9 to TRBJ2-2; 8 bases map to TRBD2. Germline V gene data show CDR1 as SGDLS and CDR2 as YYNGEE. The CDR3 totals 17 residues. The junction had 5 bases not matched to a gene; V was cut back by 0 bases and J by 1 base. CDR3: CASSVEGLALNTGELFF. The CDR3 region has the DNA TGTGCCAGCAGCGTAGAAGGACTAGCTTTGAACACCGGGGAGCTGTTTTTT.

This clone was counted a few times. The chain employs TRBV27 and TRBJ1-5; D gene uncertain. V lost 3 bases, J lost 0 bases, and 6 bases lay in between. The germline gives CDR1 MNHEY, CDR2 SMNVEV (reference sequence). The CDR3 totals 14 residues. The CDR3 here is CASSLRASNQPQHF. In DNA form, the CDR3 reads TGTGCCAGCAGTTTGAGGGCTAGCAATCAGCCCCAGCATTTT.

This clone appeared once. This CDR3 reads CASSGVGGTDTQYF. As DNA, the CDR3 is TGTGCCAGCTCAGGGGTCGGCGGGACAGATACGCAGTATTTT. The J gene is TRBJ2-3, the V gene TRBV18; D is possibly TRBD2 (5 bases). Germline V lookup: CDR1 KGHSH, CDR2 LQKENI. CDR3 length: 14 amino acids. Trimming removed 5 bases at V and 3 bases at J, with 12 bases between.

V is TRBV29-1 and J is TRBJ2-7, with 7 nucleotides matching TRBD2. The V segment lost 6 bases and the J segment 6 bases; nucleotides outside the gene matches: 14. Germline-derived CDR1 and CDR2 are SQVTM and ANQGSEA. The CDR3 is 14 residues long. CDR3 nucleotide sequence: TGCAGCGTCACCTCTAAAGCGGGATCTCCCGAGCAGTACTTC. Its translation is CSVTSKAGSPEQYF.

The chain links TRBV7-9 to TRBJ1-4; the match to TRBD1 covers 7 bases. J was trimmed by 7 bases and V by 4 bases; bases with no gene match: 12. Germline loops: CDR1 SEHNR, CDR2 FQNEAQ (reference sequence). This CDR3 region has 16 residues. This CDR3 reads CASSSLDRATGEKLFF. CDR3 sequence (DNA): TGTGCCAGCAGCTCTCTTGACAGGGCGACGGGTGAAAAACTGTTTTTT.

The chain couples TRBV5-6 to TRBJ2-2; possibly TRBD2 for D (6 bases). The V end lost 5 bases, the J end lost 0 bases, and 11 bases lay between the germline ends. CDR3 length equals 15 residues. Germline-derived CDR1 and CDR2 are SGHDT and YYEEEE. In DNA form, the CDR3 reads TGTGCCAGCAGTCCTGGCGGGGCGAACACCGGGGAGCTGTTTTTT. It codes for CASSPGGANTGELFF. The variable domain in full, with the rest retrieved from reference TRBV5-6 and TRBJ2-2, is DAGVTQSPTHLIKTRGQQVTLRCSPKSGHDTVSWYQQALGQGPQFIFQYYEEEERQRGNFPDRFSGHQFPNYSSELNVNALLLGDSALYLCASSPGGANTGELFFGEGSRLTVL.

The chain links TRBV13 to TRBJ2-7; D may be TRBD1 (5 bases). The V end was cut by 3 bases, the J end by 1 base, with 16 bases between. The CDR3 runs 16 residues. Per the germline V gene, CDR1 is PRHDT and CDR2 is FYEKMQ (reference sequence). CDR3 DNA sequence: TGTGCCAGCAGCTTTACTGTGGCCCAGGGTTCCTACGAGCAGTACTTC. Translating it yields CASSFTVAQGSYEQYF.

Written as DNA, the CDR3 is TGTGCCACCAGTGATTTAGAAGCGGGAGGGTACGTTGAGCAGTTCTTC. Protein sequence: CATSDLEAGGYVEQFF. The chain combines TRBV24-1 with TRBJ2-1; 10 bases are a match to TRBD2. J was trimmed by 9 bases and V by 1 base; bases with no gene match: 8. Per germline, CDR1 KGHDR and CDR2 SFDVKD. The CDR3 runs 16 residues.

The chain employs TRBV4-1 and TRBJ1-2; 9 bases line up with TRBD1. There are 16 residues in the CDR3. Germline CDR1 reads MGHRA; CDR2 reads YSYEKL. The ends lost 1 base at V and 4 bases at J; junction bases unmatched: 7. The CDR3 sequence: CASSQGQGDESYGYTF. The CDR3 DNA follows: TGCGCCAGCAGCCAAGGACAGGGGGACGAAAGCTATGGCTACACCTTC.

The chain uses TRBV7-2 and TRBJ2-7; 9 nucleotides align to TRBD2. With V trimmed by 0 bases and J by 2 bases, 2 bases remained unmatched. Germline assignment: CDR1 SGHTA and CDR2 FQGNSA. CDR3 length: 15 amino acids. CDR3 residues: CASSLAGTSTYEQYF. The CDR3 coding sequence is TGTGCCAGCAGCTTAGCAGGGACTAGCACCTACGAGCAGTACTTC. The full variable domain, completed using reference TRBV7-2 and TRBJ2-7, is GAGVSQSPSNKVTEKGKDVELRCDPISGHTALYWYRQSLGQGLEFLIYFQGNSAPDKSGLPSDRFSAERTGGSVSTLTIQRTQQEDSAVYLCASSLAGTSTYEQYFGPGTRLTVT.

The chain couples TRBV7-3 to TRBJ2-7; no reliable D call. V was shortened by 0 bases and J by 5 bases, with 8 bases between the two germline ends. The CDR3 spans 13 residues. Germline V gene sequence: CDR1 SGHTA, CDR2 FQGTGA. In DNA form, the CDR3 reads TGTGCCAGCAGCTTAACGTCAAACAACGAGCAGTACTTC. This sequence encodes CASSLTSNNEQYF.

The rearrangement uses TRBV11-3 and TRBJ1-2; D call uncertain. The CDR3 contains 13 residues. CDR1 SGHNT and CDR2 YENEEA come from the germline V gene. The ends were cut back, 1 base at V and 4 bases at J, with 7 bases in the middle. The CDR3 here is CASSLGPGYGYTF. The CDR3, as DNA: TGTGCCAGCAGCTTAGGTCCGGGCTATGGCTACACCTTC.

The chain uses TRBV5-5 and TRBJ2-7; TRBD1 agrees at 8 bases. Trimming at V came to 7 bases and at J to 3 bases, leaving 3 bases not matched to a gene. The V gene's germline CDR1 is SGHKS and CDR2 YYEKEE (reference sequence). The CDR3 is 12 residues long. DNA of the CDR3: TGTGCCAGCCTCGGACAGGGCTACGAGCAGTACTTC. Encoded protein: CASLGQGYEQYF.

This chain links TRBV6-2 or TRBV6-3 with TRBJ2-7; possible D gene TRBD2, 5 bases. Germline V gene sequence: CDR1 MNHEY, CDR2 SVGEGT. V was pared by 4 bases and J by 2 bases, with 15 bases between. CDR3 length equals 15 residues. The CDR3 bases are TGTGCCAGCAGTTTTTTGAGGGCCCCCCCCTACGAGCAGTACTTC. Its translation: CASSFLRAPPYEQYF.

The chain is built from TRBV5-6 and TRBJ2-3, with TRBD2 matching over 12 bases. Germline values: CDR1 SGHDT, CDR2 YYEEEE. V lost 4 bases and J lost 4; bases outside the gene matches: 7. This CDR3 is built from 16 residues. The chain's CDR3 is CASSPPTSGRSDTQYF. Written as DNA, the CDR3 is TGTGCCAGCAGCCCTCCGACTAGCGGGAGATCAGATACGCAGTATTTT.

This sequence joins TRBV27 and TRBJ2-1; TRBD2 agrees at 10 bases. After removal of 5 bases from V and 2 bases from J, the junction contained 0 bases not matched to a gene. Germline lookup yields CDR1 MNHEY and CDR2 SMNVEV (reference sequence). CDR3 length: 14 amino acids. The DNA of the CDR3 is TGTGCCAGCAGTACTAGCGGGGCCTACAATGAGCAGTTCTTC. It codes for CASSTSGAYNEQFF.

V gene TRBV7-2 combines with J gene TRBJ2-3; 9 nucleotides match TRBD2. V was pared by 1 base and J by 2 bases, with 4 bases of the junction left unmatched. CDR1 is SGHTA, CDR2 FQGNSA, per germline. The CDR3 extends over 16 amino acids. CDR3 protein: CASSLVAGELTDTQYF. CDR3 bases: TGTGCCAGCAGCTTAGTAGCGGGAGAACTCACAGATACGCAGTATTTT.

CDR3 sequence (DNA): TGTGCCACCAGTAGGGGCGGGACAGGGAATGAAAAACTGTTTTTT. Translated: CATSRGGTGNEKLFF. This chain links TRBV24-1 with TRBJ1-4, with 9 bases that match TRBD1. CDR1 is KGHDR, CDR2 SFDVKD, per germline. The CDR3 has 15 residues. The trim removed 6 bases at V and 5 bases at J, leaving 6 bases unmatched.

The chain combines TRBV5-6 with TRBJ1-1; D is ambiguous. The CDR3 is 12 amino acids. V was cut by 4 bases and J by 4 bases, with 8 bases left in between. CDR1 SGHDT and CDR2 YYEEEE come from the germline V gene. In DNA, the CDR3 is TGTGCCAGCAGCATCGCCGGCACTGAAGCTTTCTTT. This sequence encodes CASSIAGTEAFF. The entire variable domain, with the rest obtained from reference TRBV5-6 and TRBJ1-1, is as follows: DAGVTQSPTHLIKTRGQQVTLRCSPKSGHDTVSWYQQALGQGPQFIFQYYEEEERQRGNFPDRFSGHQFPNYSSELNVNALLLGDSALYLCASSIAGTEAFFGQGTRLTVV.